The T cell receptor (beta chain) under discussion was sequenced for a study of cytomegalovirus exposure and HLA in healthy donors. Study-level results: Despite most TCR sequences being rare, some public TCRs occurred in many donors.

The donors were part of the validation cohort, which consisted of over a hundred subjects and was separate from the first cohort of roughly 620 subjects. Data came from immunoSEQ multiplex PCR; TCRdb stores just in-frame clones and leaves some out. Of about 160,000 clones in the sample, roughly 91% are singletons; the top ten hold around 3.8%. V was clipped by 1 base and J by 2 bases, with 6 bases between them. The CDR3 is made up of 13 amino acids. From germline, CDR1 is LNHNV and CDR2 YYDKDF (reference sequence). Comments on this clone: Its target is not known.

The chain uses TRBV15 and TRBJ2-7; D remains ambiguous. The receptor comes from a young man in good health and CMV-seropositive. The material sequenced was PBMCs. Here the CDR3 reads CATSRVETYEQYF. The DNA of the CDR3 is TGTGCCACCAGCAGAGTGGAGACCTACGAGCAGTACTTC. Full variable domain (remainder filled in from reference TRBV15 and TRBJ2-7): DAMVIQNPRYQVTQFGKPVTLSCSQTLNHNVMYWYQQKSSQAPKLLFHYYDKDFNNEADTPDNFQSRRPNTSFCFLDIRSPGLGDTAMYLCATSRVETYEQYFGPGTRLTVT.